The sequence of this TCR beta chain was determined in a study of cytomegalovirus exposure and HLA in healthy donors. This clone was observed once. Its antigen remains unidentified. Trimming stripped 2 bases from V and 2 bases from J, with 13 bases between. Germline CDR1 and CDR2: SGHTA and FQGTGA. The CDR3 runs 15 residues. Both 60 Vbeta primers and 13 Jbeta primers went into the PCR. Profiled with immunoSEQ multiplex PCR; TCRdb holds only in-frame clones, not every one. The sample records roughly 100,000 clones, about 70% being singletons. Overall study results and limits: In an earlier analysis, about 87% or about 30%: the productive usage of most TCR beta V segments. In terms of immune exposure information, only CMV serostatus was available. TCR beta chains numbering some 160 were designated cytomegalovirus-associated. Sequencing likely generated an artifact that appeared as a cluster of highly shared sequence variants.

This sequence joins TRBV7-3 and TRBJ2-7, with D perhaps TRBD1 (5 bases). Sample: PBMCs. The origin of this receptor is a female donor in good health and CMV-seronegative. The chain's CDR3 is CASSLSGRAPYEQYF. DNA of the CDR3: TGTGCCAGCAGCTTATCCGGCAGGGCTCCCTACGAGCAGTACTTC.